This T cell receptor beta chain was retrieved from a study of response to subunit inactivated influenza vaccine. Study-wide points: Each seasonal influenza vaccination recruits few new T cells, the authors suggested.

Germline V gene lookup returns CDR1 SGHVS and CDR2 FQNEAQ. The V gene lost 5 bases and the J gene lost 3 bases, with 14 bases spanning the gap. CDR3 size: 14 residues. MiXCR, applied by TCRdb to the RT-PCR reads, yields one record per CDR3 protein. The sample carries about 780,000 distinct CDR3 sequences, approximately 18% recorded once. A note on this clonotype: No antigen is known for it.

Sequenced material: PBMCs from blood, taken less than 6 days after vaccination. The rearrangement links TRBV7-8 to TRBJ2-7, with D perhaps matching TRBD1 (6 bases). The sequence derives from a man in his fifties or sixties who received an inactivated influenza vaccine. The DNA for the CDR3 is TGTGCCAGCAGCGATCCGGGACATTACTACGAGCAGTACTTC. Encoded protein: CASSDPGHYYEQYF. The variable domain in full, completed from reference TRBV7-8 and TRBJ2-7, reads GAGVSQSPRYKVAKRGQDVALRCDPISGHVSLFWYQQALGQGPEFLTYFQNEAQLDKSGLPSDRFFAERPEGSVSTLKIQRTQQEDSAVYLCASSDPGHYYEQYFGPGTRLTVT.